This entry lists 13 T cell receptor beta chains sequenced from one sample in a study of regulatory T cells in long-lasting Graves disease. Relying on iRepertoire HTBI primers and Arm-PCR of CDR3 regions, the team built TCR beta libraries. TCRdb redid the calling of the multiplex PCR reads with MiXCR, one entry per CDR3 protein. Of approximately 470,000 distinct CDR3 sequences detected, around 15% appear once; the ten largest clones hold approximately 12%. The time point: newly diagnosed GD, antithyroid drugs for less than 3 months. Isolated PBMC RNA provided the starting material for the TCR library. These records were also assigned to another study, of T cells in Graves' hyperthyroidism and ophthalmopathy.

Sequencing used peripheral blood mononuclear cells (PBMCs), obtained at new diagnosis, from a patient treated with antithyroid drugs. Receptor source: a man in his forties with Graves disease.

Comment on this clonotype: A much more abundant neighbour one base away suggests this may be a read error. J is TRBJ2-1 and V is TRBV6-2 or TRBV6-3; D gene uncertain. With the DNA end fitting TRBJ2-7 better, the J assignment may be wrong. The CDR3 runs to 16 residues. The germline V gene encodes CDR1 MNHEY and CDR2 SVGEGT. CDR3 coding DNA: TGTGCCAGCAGTTACTCCCAGCGCAGCTCCTACAATGAGCAGTACTTC. It yields the protein CASSYSQRSSYNEQYF.

This clonotype was counted at least ten times. The chain links TRBV30 to TRBJ1-1, with D unresolved. The CDR3 is 13 amino acids. Looked up from germline, CDR1 is GTSNPN and CDR2 is SVGIG (reference sequence). The V end lost 0 bases, the J end lost 0 bases, and 5 bases lay between the germline ends. The CDR3 coding sequence is TGTGCCTGGAGTGTGGACGTGAACACTGAAGCTTTCTTT. This translates into CAWSVDVNTEAFF.

In this sample, this clonotype turned up many times. The chain combines TRBV2 with TRBJ2-2, with D unclear. The CDR3 is 13 residues long. V was trimmed by 10 bases and J by 4 bases, leaving 13 bases between them. Per the germline V gene, CDR1 is SNHLY and CDR2 is FYNNEI. Here the CDR3 DNA reads TGTGCCACGCGACGGCGAGGCACCGGGGAGCTGTTTTTT. Amino acid sequence: CATRRRGTGELFF.

V and J are TRBV6-1 and TRBJ2-3, with TRBD2 matching over 14 bases. There are 15 residues in the CDR3. Germline values: CDR1 MNHNS, CDR2 SASEGT. Trimming at V came to 6 bases and at J to 5 bases, leaving 4 bases not matched to a gene. The CDR3 DNA follows: TGTGCCAGCAGGTCCGGGACTAGCGGGAGAGATACGCAGTATTTT. It specifies CASRSGTSGRDTQYF.

The V call is TRBV12-3 or TRBV12-4, the J call TRBJ1-1, with 7 bases lining up with TRBD1. V lost 7 bases, J lost 10 bases, and 15 bases stayed unmatched. The CDR3 covers 14 residues. In nucleotides, the CDR3 is TGTGCCAGCAATTGGCGACAGGGCCCGTGGGGAGCTTTCTTT. It translates to CASNWRQGPWGAFF.

The chain links TRBV14 to TRBJ1-2, with D possibly matching TRBD1 (6 bases). Germline lookup yields CDR1 SGHDN and CDR2 FVKESK. V lost 1 base, J lost 5 bases, and 20 bases lay in between. The CDR3 extends over 17 amino acids. The CDR3 spells CASSQVVLGGGEYGYTF. DNA of the CDR3: TGTGCCAGCAGCCAAGTAGTGCTCGGAGGGGGAGAATATGGCTACACCTTC. Variable domain in full (rest from reference TRBV14 and TRBJ1-2): EAGVTQFPSHSVIEKGQTVTLRCDPISGHDNLYWYRRVMGKEIKFLLHFVKESKQDESGMPNNRFLAERTGGTYSTLKVQPAELEDSGVYFCASSQVVLGGGEYGYTFGSGTRLTVV.

This clonotype has ten or more counts. The chain links TRBV5-1 to TRBJ1-1, with D possibly matching TRBD1 (6 bases). The length of the CDR3 is 14 residues. CDR1 and CDR2 (germline): SGHRS, YFSETQ. Trimming shortened V by 0 bases and J by 5 bases, and 11 bases separated the two germline ends. CDR3: CASSLAGGFTEAFF. The CDR3, as DNA: TGCGCCAGCAGCTTGGCGGGGGGCTTTACTGAAGCTTTCTTT.

This clonotype was detected a few times. The gene calls are TRBV19 and TRBJ2-5; D is perhaps TRBD1 (5 bases). The CDR3 consists of 14 residues. Per germline, CDR1 LNHDA and CDR2 SQIVND (reference sequence). Trimming shortened V by 5 bases and J by 1 base, and 11 bases separated the two germline ends. The CDR3 here is CASSWGRTQETQYF. In DNA form, the CDR3 reads TGTGCCAGTAGTTGGGGCAGAACCCAAGAGACCCAGTACTTC.

In its sample, this clonotype was seen many times. This chain joins TRBV28 and TRBJ2-1, with D tentatively TRBD2 (5 bases). The CDR3 totals 15 residues. Germline CDR1 is MDHEN and CDR2 is SYDVKM. V lost 5 bases, J lost 7 bases, and 18 bases lay in between. CDR3 residues: CASSPPLERLNEQFF. CDR3 sequence (DNA): TGTGCCAGCAGTCCCCCGTTGGAGCGGCTAAATGAGCAGTTCTTC.

This clonotype has only a few counts. The gene calls are TRBV27 and TRBJ2-7; no clear D gene. This CDR3 has 12 residues. The V end lost 5 bases, the J end lost 5 bases, and 10 bases lay between the germline ends. Germline CDR1 and CDR2: MNHEY and SMNVEV (reference sequence). CDR3 in amino acids: CASSPFHHEQYF. CDR3 nucleotides: TGTGCCAGCAGTCCCTTCCACCACGAGCAGTACTTC.

The chain employs TRBV18 and TRBJ2-3; D tentatively reads TRBD1 or TRBD2 (5 bases each). The CDR3 is made up of 14 amino acids. Germline V CDR1 and CDR2: KGHSH, LQKENI. Trimming stripped 8 bases from V and 4 bases from J, with 16 bases between. The DNA for the CDR3 is TGTGCCAGCCGGGGCTCTGGGTCCCCAGATACGCAGTATTTT. Amino acid sequence: CASRGSGSPDTQYF. Based on the CDR3 plus reference TRBV18 and TRBJ2-3, the full variable domain is NAGVMQNPRHLVRRRGQEARLRCSPMKGHSHVYWYRQLPEEGLKFMVYLQKENIIDESGMPKERFSAEFPKEGPSILRIQQVVRGDSAAYFCASRGSGSPDTQYFGPGTRLTVL.

The chain employs TRBV30 and TRBJ2-7; perhaps TRBD2 as D (5 bases). Germline CDR1 GTSNPN, CDR2 SVGIG (reference sequence). The CDR3 consists of 16 residues. Trimming cost V 3 bases and J 0 bases, with 18 bases left between them. The CDR3 is CAWRTISNLSSYEQYF. CDR3 DNA sequence: TGTGCCTGGAGGACTATCTCTAATCTTAGCTCCTACGAGCAGTACTTC.

This chain joins TRBV5-1 and TRBJ2-1, with 11 bases identical to TRBD2. The CDR3 runs 14 residues. With 5 bases clipped from V and 7 bases from J, the junction kept 5 bases outside the gene matches. Germline V gene sequence: CDR1 SGHRS, CDR2 YFSETQ. For the CDR3, the DNA is TGCGCCAGCAGTACTAGCGGGAGTAGGAATGAGCAGTTCTTC. This sequence encodes CASSTSGSRNEQFF.